The T cell receptor beta chain described here comes from a study of T-cell memory formation after mild COVID-19. Study conclusions and caveats: CD4+ bias marked clones expanding day 15 to 37, unlike balanced contracting clones.

TCRdb analysed the 5' RACE reads with MiXCR anew, one entry per CDR3 protein. Counted here are 450,000 to 650,000 distinct CDR3 sequences, about 20% occurring once; the ten biggest clones make up approximately 8.4%. The ends were cut back, 4 bases at V and 7 bases at J, with 19 bases in the middle. This CDR3 is built from 15 residues. Germline V gives CDR1 SGHTA, CDR2 FQGNSA. On this clonotype itself: Antigen specificity is unknown.

The rearrangement links TRBV7-2 to TRBJ1-2, with D possibly TRBD1 on 6 matching bases. Input material: PBMCs or a T cell subset sorted from them (not recorded which). This sequence originates from an adult woman who had mild COVID-19 (a few samples of this study predate the infection). Cell type and time point are not known. CDR3 coding DNA: TGTGCCAGCAGCTCCCCTGCCCAGGGGACGAGTGGCTACACCTTC. Protein product: CASSSPAQGTSGYTF. Using reference TRBV7-2 and TRBJ1-2 for the parts outside the CDR3, the full variable domain is GAGVSQSPSNKVTEKGKDVELRCDPISGHTALYWYRQSLGQGLEFLIYFQGNSAPDKSGLPSDRFSAERTGGSVSTLTIQRTQQEDSAVYLCASSSPAQGTSGYTFGSGTRLTVV.